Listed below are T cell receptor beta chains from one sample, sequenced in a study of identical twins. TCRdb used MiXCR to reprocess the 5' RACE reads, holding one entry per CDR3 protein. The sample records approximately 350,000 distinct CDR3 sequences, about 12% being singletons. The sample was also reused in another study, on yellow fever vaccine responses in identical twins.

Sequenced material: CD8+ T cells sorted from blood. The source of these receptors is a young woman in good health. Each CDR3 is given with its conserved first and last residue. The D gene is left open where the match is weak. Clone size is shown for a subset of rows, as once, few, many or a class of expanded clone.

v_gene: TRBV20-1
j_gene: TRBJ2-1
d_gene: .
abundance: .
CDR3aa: CSASLPRAYNEQFF
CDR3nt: TGCAGTGCTAGTTTACCCAGGGCCTACAATGAGCAGTTCTTC

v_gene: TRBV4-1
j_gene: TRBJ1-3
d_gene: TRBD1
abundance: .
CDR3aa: CASSPDRAGNTIYF
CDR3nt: TGCGCCAGCAGCCCCGACAGGGCCGGAAACACCATATATTTT

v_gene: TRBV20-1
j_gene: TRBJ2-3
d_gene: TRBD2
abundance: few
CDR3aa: CSAREIPTSGRASTDTQYF
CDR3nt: TGCAGTGCTAGAGAGATACCGACTAGCGGGAGGGCCAGCACAGATACGCAGTATTTT

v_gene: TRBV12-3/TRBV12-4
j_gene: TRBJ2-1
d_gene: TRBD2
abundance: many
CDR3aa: CASSNPAGVFNEQFF
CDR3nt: TGTGCCAGCAGTAACCCAGCGGGAGTGTTCAATGAGCAGTTCTTC

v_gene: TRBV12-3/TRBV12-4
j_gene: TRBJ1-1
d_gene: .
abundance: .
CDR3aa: CASRMNVEAFF
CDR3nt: TGTGCCAGCAGGATGAATGTTGAAGCTTTCTTT

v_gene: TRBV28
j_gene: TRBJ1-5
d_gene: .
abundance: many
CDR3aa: CASSLEAGYQPQHF
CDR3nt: TGTGCCAGCAGTTTGGAGGCAGGGTATCAGCCCCAGCATTTT

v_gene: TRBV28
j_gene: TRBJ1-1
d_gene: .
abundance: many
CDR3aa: CASSFPDGMNTEAFF
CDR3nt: TGTGCCAGCAGTTTCCCGGACGGAATGAACACTGAAGCTTTCTTT

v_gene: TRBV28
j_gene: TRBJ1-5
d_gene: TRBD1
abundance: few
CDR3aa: CASSLYAGGFGLDQPQHF
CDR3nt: TGTGCCAGCAGTTTATATGCAGGGGGCTTTGGGTTGGATCAGCCCCAGCATTTT

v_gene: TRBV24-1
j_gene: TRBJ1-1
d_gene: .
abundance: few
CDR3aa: CATSGRARVEEAFF
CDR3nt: TGTGCCACCAGTGGCAGGGCCAGGGTGGAGGAAGCTTTCTTT

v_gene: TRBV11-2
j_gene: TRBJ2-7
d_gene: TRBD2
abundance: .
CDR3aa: CASSLELAGSYEQYF
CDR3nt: TGTGCCAGCAGCTTAGAACTAGCGGGGAGCTACGAGCAGTACTTC

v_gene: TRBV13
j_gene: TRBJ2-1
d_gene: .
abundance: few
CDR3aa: CASSSPLGNEQFF
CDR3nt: TGTGCCAGCAGCTCACCGTTGGGGAATGAGCAGTTCTTC

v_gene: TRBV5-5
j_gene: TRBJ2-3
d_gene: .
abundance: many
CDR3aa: CASSLLGPTDTQYF
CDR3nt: TGTGCCAGCAGCTTACTAGGGCCCACAGATACGCAGTATTTT

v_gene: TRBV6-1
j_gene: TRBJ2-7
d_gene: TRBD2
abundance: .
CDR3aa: CASGESGGLDEQYF
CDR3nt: TGTGCCAGCGGAGAGTCGGGGGGTCTTGACGAGCAGTACTTC

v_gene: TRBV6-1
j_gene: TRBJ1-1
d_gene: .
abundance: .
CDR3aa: CASSPRTVNNTEAFF
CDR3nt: TGTGCCAGCAGTCCCCGGACAGTTAATAACACTGAAGCTTTCTTT

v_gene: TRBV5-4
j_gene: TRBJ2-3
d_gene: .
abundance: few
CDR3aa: CASSLDRVPPTQYF
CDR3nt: TGTGCCAGCAGCTTGGACAGGGTACCCCCGACGCAGTATTTT

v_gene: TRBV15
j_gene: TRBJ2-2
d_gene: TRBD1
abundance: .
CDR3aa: CATGTANTGELFF
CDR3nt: TGTGCCACCGGGACAGCGAACACCGGGGAGCTGTTTTTT

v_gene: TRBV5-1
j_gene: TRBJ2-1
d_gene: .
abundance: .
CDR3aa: CASSFVYTTDNEQFF
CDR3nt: TGCGCCAGCAGCTTCGTCTATACAACTGATAATGAGCAGTTCTTC

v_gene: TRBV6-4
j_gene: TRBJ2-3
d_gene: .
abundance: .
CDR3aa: CASSEGAGTDTQYF
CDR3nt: TGTGCCAGCAGTGAAGGGGCAGGCACAGATACGCAGTATTTT

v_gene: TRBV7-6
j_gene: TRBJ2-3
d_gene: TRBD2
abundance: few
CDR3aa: CASSPGGGATDTQYF
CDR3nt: TGTGCCAGCAGCCCAGGCGGGGGGGCCACAGATACGCAGTATTTT

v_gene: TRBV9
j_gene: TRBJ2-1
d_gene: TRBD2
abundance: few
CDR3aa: CASSVGGGIDEQFF
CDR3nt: TGTGCCAGCAGCGTAGGGGGGGGGATCGATGAGCAGTTCTTC

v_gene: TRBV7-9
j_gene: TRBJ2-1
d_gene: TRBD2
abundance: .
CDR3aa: CASTPPSGGYNEQFF
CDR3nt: TGTGCCAGCACCCCTCCCTCGGGGGGCTACAATGAGCAGTTCTTC

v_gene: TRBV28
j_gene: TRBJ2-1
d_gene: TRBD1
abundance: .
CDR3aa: CATSIRTGGNNEQFF
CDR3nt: TGTGCCACCTCGATCAGGACAGGGGGCAACAATGAGCAGTTCTTC

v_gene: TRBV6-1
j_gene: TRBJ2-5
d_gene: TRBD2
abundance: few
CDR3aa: CASSFGTSGGAGETQYF
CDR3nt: TGTGCCAGCAGCTTCGGGACTAGCGGGGGGGCAGGAGAGACCCAGTACTTC

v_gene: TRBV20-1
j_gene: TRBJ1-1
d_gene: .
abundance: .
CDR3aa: CSALVIAAGGNTEAFF
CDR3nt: TGCAGTGCTCTCGTGATCGCCGCGGGGGGAAACACTGAAGCTTTCTTT

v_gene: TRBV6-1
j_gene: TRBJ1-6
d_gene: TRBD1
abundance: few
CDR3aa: CASSLGTGKEGSPLHF
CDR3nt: TGTGCCAGCAGTCTGGGGACAGGAAAGGAAGGTTCACCCCTCCACTTT

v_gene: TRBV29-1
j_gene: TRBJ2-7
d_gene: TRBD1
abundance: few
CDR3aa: CSYRQGPAEQYF
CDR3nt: TGCAGTTACCGACAGGGTCCGGCCGAGCAGTACTTC

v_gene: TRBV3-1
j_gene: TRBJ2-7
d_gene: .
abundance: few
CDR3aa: CASTPHHSGTYEQYF
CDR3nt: TGTGCCAGCACCCCTCATCATAGCGGCACCTACGAGCAGTACTTC

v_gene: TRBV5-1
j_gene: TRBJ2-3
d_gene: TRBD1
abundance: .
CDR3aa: CASVRTGMADTQYF
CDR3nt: TGCGCCAGCGTAAGGACAGGGATGGCAGATACGCAGTATTTT

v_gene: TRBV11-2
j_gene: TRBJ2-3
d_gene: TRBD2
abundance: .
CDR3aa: CASSSLIRRGGRISTDTQYF
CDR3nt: TGTGCCAGCAGCTCCCTAATTCGTCGGGGGGGGCGGATTAGCACAGATACGCAGTATTTT

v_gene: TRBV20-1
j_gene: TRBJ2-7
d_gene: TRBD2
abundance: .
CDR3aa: CSARDLSGSHDEQYF
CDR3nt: TGCAGTGCTAGAGACCTTAGCGGGAGCCACGACGAGCAGTACTTC

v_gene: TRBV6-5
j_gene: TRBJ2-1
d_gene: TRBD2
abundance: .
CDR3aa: CASSYQTSGGNYNEQFF
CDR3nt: TGTGCCAGCAGTTACCAGACTAGCGGGGGAAACTACAATGAGCAGTTCTTC

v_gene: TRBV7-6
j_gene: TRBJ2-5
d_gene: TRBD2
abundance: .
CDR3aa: CASSIPLAGVETQYF
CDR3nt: TGTGCCAGCAGCATTCCTCTAGCGGGAGTTGAGACCCAGTACTTC

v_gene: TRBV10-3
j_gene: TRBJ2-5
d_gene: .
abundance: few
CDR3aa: CAISESDRLSDQETQYF
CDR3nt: TGTGCCATCAGTGAGTCGGACAGACTGTCGGATCAAGAGACCCAGTACTTC

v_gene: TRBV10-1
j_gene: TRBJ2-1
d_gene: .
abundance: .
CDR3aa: CASSTEDNEQFF
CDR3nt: TGCGCCAGCTCGACAGAGGACAATGAGCAGTTCTTC

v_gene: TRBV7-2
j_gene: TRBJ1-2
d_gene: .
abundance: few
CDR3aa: CASRSWGYTF
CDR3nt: TGTGCCAGCAGGTCGTGGGGCTACACCTTC

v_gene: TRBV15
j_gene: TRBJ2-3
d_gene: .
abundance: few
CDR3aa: CATSEPSSDTQYF
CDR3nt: TGTGCCACCAGCGAACCCAGTTCAGATACGCAGTATTTT

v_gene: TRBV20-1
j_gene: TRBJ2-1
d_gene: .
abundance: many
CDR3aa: CSARIEVWAPYNEQFF
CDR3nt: TGCAGTGCTAGAATCGAGGTATGGGCCCCCTACAATGAGCAGTTCTTC

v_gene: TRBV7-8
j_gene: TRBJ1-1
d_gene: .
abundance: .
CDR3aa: CASSSSIQGNTEAFF
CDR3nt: TGTGCCAGCAGTTCGTCGATTCAAGGAAACACTGAAGCTTTCTTT

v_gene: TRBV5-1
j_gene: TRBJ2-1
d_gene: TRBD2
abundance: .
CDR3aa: CASSLGTSGTNEQFF
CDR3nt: TGCGCCAGCAGCTTGGGGACTAGCGGCACCAATGAGCAGTTCTTC

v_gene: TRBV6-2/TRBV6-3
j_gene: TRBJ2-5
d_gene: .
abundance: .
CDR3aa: CASSYNRQEDGSDPLGTQYF
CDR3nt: TGTGCCAGCAGTTACAATCGCCAAGAAGACGGGAGCGACCCCTTAGGGACCCAGTACTTC

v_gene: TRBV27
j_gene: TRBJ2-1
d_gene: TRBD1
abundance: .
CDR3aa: CVSSSSTGTGWYEQFF
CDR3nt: TGTGTCAGCAGTTCCTCAACCGGGACAGGGTGGTATGAGCAGTTCTTC

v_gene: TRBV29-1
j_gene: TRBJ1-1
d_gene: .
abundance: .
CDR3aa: CSVELDAEAFF
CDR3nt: TGCAGCGTTGAACTGGACGCTGAAGCTTTCTTT

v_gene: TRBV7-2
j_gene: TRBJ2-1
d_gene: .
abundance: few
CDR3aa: CASSPDRPGNEQFF
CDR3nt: TGTGCCAGCAGCCCGGACAGACCCGGCAATGAGCAGTTCTTC

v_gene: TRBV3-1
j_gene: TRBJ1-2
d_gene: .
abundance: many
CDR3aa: CASSPQDFYGYTF
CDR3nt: TGTGCCAGCAGCCCACAGGATTTCTATGGCTACACCTTC

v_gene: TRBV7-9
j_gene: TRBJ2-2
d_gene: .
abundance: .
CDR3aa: CASSAGSEELFF
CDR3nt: TGTGCCAGCAGCGCTGGCTCGGAGGAGCTGTTTTTT